This is a list of T cell receptor beta chains from one sample in a study of long-term antiretroviral therapy in people with HIV. TCRdb's table, derived via immunoSEQ multiplex PCR, lists solely in-frame clones and lacks some. The top ten hold 8% to 9.5% of the sample, which has approximately 24,000 clones, about nine tenths seen once. Specimen: unsorted PBMCs, collected 1.8 years before starting antiretroviral therapy. These receptors were taken from a man between 45 and 60 years old with HIV. CDR3s include the opening cysteine and the closing phenylalanine or tryptophan. The D gene is left open where the match is weak. Size is stated for part of the rows, as once, few or many counts, or as a class when the clone is expanded.

V gene	J gene	clone size	D gene	CDR3 protein	CDR3 DNA
TRBV5-6	TRBJ2-4	.	.	CASSRYGLAKNIQYF	TGTGCCAGCAGCCGTTACGGGCTAGCCAAAAACATTCAGTACTTC
TRBV5-4	TRBJ2-5	.	.	CAQTRDRHDDQYF	TGTGCCCAAACCCGGGACCGGCATGATGACCAGTACTTC
TRBV4-1	TRBJ2-5	.	TRBD1	CASSQAPYRGKETQYF	TGCGCCAGCAGCCAAGCTCCGTACAGGGGGAAAGAGACCCAGTACTTC
TRBV9	TRBJ2-2	.	.	CASSVTQGDTGELFF	TGTGCCAGCAGCGTCACCCAGGGAGACACCGGGGAGCTGTTTTTT
TRBV10-3	TRBJ2-7	.	.	CAIAAVQAYEQYF	TGTGCCATCGCTGCGGTACAGGCTTACGAGCAGTACTTC
TRBV6-6	TRBJ2-5	.	.	CASSTWETQYF	TGTGCCAGCAGCACATGGGAGACCCAGTACTTC
TRBV25-1	TRBJ1-1	.	.	CASSDPTQGMNTEAFF	TGTGCCAGCAGTGATCCCACACAGGGCATGAACACTGAAGCTTTCTTT
TRBV5-6	TRBJ1-6	.	.	CASSLRGSYNSPLHF	TGTGCCAGCAGCTTGAGGGGTTCCTATAATTCACCCCTCCACTTT
TRBV9	TRBJ1-1	.	.	CASSASPGVGTEAFF	TGTGCCAGCAGCGCCAGTCCTGGGGTAGGGACTGAAGCTTTCTTT
TRBV7-2	TRBJ1-2	.	.	CASSSYTGVGYTF	TGTGCCAGCAGCTCATATACGGGGGTTGGCTACACCTTC
TRBV6-1	TRBJ1-5	.	.	CASSSAGLMWGPQHF	TGTGCCAGCAGCTCCGCGGGGCTTATGTGGGGGCCCCAGCATTTT
TRBV7-2	TRBJ2-2	.	TRBD2	CASSRAGGIGELFF	TGTGCCAGCAGCCGCGCGGGAGGGATCGGGGAGCTGTTTTTT
TRBV25-1	TRBJ1-1	.	.	CASSEYHADTEAFF	TGTGCCAGCAGTGAATACCATGCTGACACTGAAGCTTTCTTT
TRBV15	TRBJ2-5	.	TRBD1	CATSRDPWTGERKTQYF	TGTGCCACCAGCAGAGATCCGTGGACAGGGGAGAGGAAGACCCAGTACTTC
TRBV2	TRBJ2-5	.	.	CASSELQETQYF	TGTGCCAGCAGTGAGCTGCAAGAGACCCAGTACTTC
TRBV11-2	TRBJ2-2	.	.	CASSKDRDWELFF	TGTGCCAGCAGCAAAGACAGGGACTGGGAGCTGTTTTTT
TRBV30	TRBJ1-4	medium-sized	.	CAWREGEKLFF	TGTGCCTGGAGGGAAGGAGAAAAACTGTTTTTT
TRBV7-9	TRBJ2-3	.	TRBD2	CASSATSGSTDTQYF	TGTGCCAGCAGCGCCACTAGCGGAAGCACAGATACGCAGTATTTT
TRBV2	TRBJ1-2	.	.	CASSRETTGGYTF	TGTGCCAGCAGTAGAGAAACGACGGGGGGCTACACCTTC
TRBV5-1	TRBJ2-5	.	.	CASSLGGSQETQYF	TGCGCCAGCAGCTTAGGGGGGTCCCAAGAGACCCAGTACTTC
TRBV18	TRBJ1-3	.	TRBD1	CASSPGQGNFGNTIYF	TGTGCCAGCTCACCCGGACAGGGAAATTTCGGAAACACCATATATTTT
TRBV5-1	TRBJ2-3	.	TRBD1	CASSWGQGYTDTQYF	TGCGCCAGCAGCTGGGGACAGGGGTACACAGATACGCAGTATTTT
TRBV6-1	TRBJ2-5	.	TRBD2	CASSEGFLAGGRLETQYF	TGTGCCAGCAGTGAGGGGTTCCTAGCGGGGGGCCGCCTAGAGACCCAGTACTTC
TRBV7-3	TRBJ2-1	.	TRBD2	CASSRRRPSGRADNEQFF	TGTGCCAGCAGCAGACGCCGACCTAGCGGGAGGGCTGACAATGAGCAGTTCTTC
TRBV2	TRBJ1-6	.	.	CASSAGGSISPLHF	TGTGCCAGCAGTGCGGGGGGTTCGATTTCACCCCTCCACTTT
TRBV7-2	TRBJ1-2	.	.	CASSLEVLYRDYGYTF	TGTGCCAGCAGCTTAGAAGTGCTGTACAGGGATTATGGCTACACCTTC
TRBV10-1	TRBJ1-2	.	.	CASSGGRPFNYGYTF	TGCGCCAGCAGTGGTGGGCGGCCTTTTAACTATGGCTACACCTTC
TRBV9	TRBJ2-1	.	TRBD2	CASSVEPAGVHEQFF	TGTGCCAGCAGCGTAGAGCCAGCGGGAGTGCATGAGCAGTTCTTC
TRBV2	TRBJ1-1	.	.	CASRAGRGNTEAFF	TGTGCCAGCAGGGCCGGGCGCGGAAACACTGAAGCTTTCTTT
TRBV29-1	TRBJ2-7	.	TRBD1	CSVGGTGHYEQYF	TGCAGCGTTGGGGGGACAGGTCACTACGAGCAGTACTTC
TRBV19	TRBJ2-7	.	TRBD1	CASSPQTGPPHEQYF	TGTGCCAGTAGTCCCCAGACAGGGCCGCCCCACGAGCAGTACTTC
TRBV5-1	TRBJ1-2	.	.	CASSLYGHGYGYTF	TGCGCCAGCAGCTTGTACGGTCATGGATATGGCTACACCTTC
TRBV6-5	TRBJ1-2	.	.	CASSPRTRYGYTF	TGTGCCAGCAGCCCAAGGACTCGATATGGCTACACCTTC
TRBV29-1	TRBJ1-2	.	.	CSVGPTDLYGYTF	TGCAGCGTGGGTCCTACTGACCTCTATGGCTACACCTTC
TRBV5-1	TRBJ1-1	.	TRBD1	CASSLGGTNTEAFF	TGCGCCAGCAGCTTAGGGGGCACGAACACTGAAGCTTTCTTT
TRBV18	TRBJ2-5	.	.	CASSPQETQYF	TGTGCCAGCTCGCCACAAGAGACCCAGTACTTC
TRBV29-1	TRBJ1-5	.	.	CSVEGGFNQPQHF	TGCAGCGTTGAGGGGGGGTTCAATCAGCCCCAGCATTTT
TRBV10-1	TRBJ1-1	.	.	CASSESTGGAFF	TGCGCCAGCAGTGAGTCGACCGGGGGGGCTTTCTTT
TRBV5-1	TRBJ1-4	.	.	CASSWGYLGNEEKLFF	TGCGCCAGCAGCTGGGGGTACTTAGGCAATGAGGAAAAACTGTTTTTT
TRBV7-6	TRBJ2-1	once	TRBD2	CASSDSGRSSYNEQFF	TGTGCCAGCAGCGATAGCGGGAGGAGCTCCTACAATGAGCAGTTCTTC
TRBV5-1	TRBJ2-5	.	.	CASSFLGETQYF	TGCGCCAGCAGCTTTTTGGGGGAGACCCAGTACTTC
TRBV7-2	TRBJ2-7	few	.	CASSWGGTGEQYF	TGTGCCAGCAGCTGGGGGGGGACAGGCGAGCAGTACTTC
TRBV19	TRBJ1-5	.	.	CASSILENNQPQHF	TGTGCCAGTAGTATTCTGGAGAACAATCAGCCCCAGCATTTT
TRBV5-1	TRBJ2-6	.	.	CASSLTSPLGANVLTF	TGCGCCAGCAGCCTGACTTCACCCTTGGGGGCCAACGTCCTGACTTTC
TRBV4-1	TRBJ1-3	.	.	CASSLENGTPLFGNTIYF	TGCGCCAGCAGTCTTGAAAACGGGACACCTCTTTTTGGAAACACCATATATTTT
TRBV5-1	TRBJ2-5	.	.	CASSPNAPGAYQETQYF	TGCGCCAGCAGCCCTAATGCGCCGGGGGCGTACCAAGAGACCCAGTACTTC
TRBV30	TRBJ2-5	.	.	CAWGEQIRKTQYF	TGTGCCTGGGGGGAACAGATTCGAAAGACCCAGTACTTC
TRBV7-9	TRBJ2-7	few	.	CASSLAPPSGGLYEQYF	TGTGCCAGCAGCTTAGCCCCTCCCTCAGGTGGCCTGTACGAGCAGTACTTC
TRBV5-1	TRBJ2-1	.	.	CASSLAGTRRDEQFF	TGCGCCAGCAGCTTGGCAGGGACACGAAGGGATGAGCAGTTCTTC
TRBV14	TRBJ1-1	.	.	CASSQGRLWVTVGHEAFF	TGTGCCAGCAGCCAAGGTCGGTTATGGGTCACGGTGGGACATGAAGCTTTCTTT
TRBV18	TRBJ1-6	.	TRBD1	CASSGGQDGSPLHF	TGTGCCAGCTCAGGTGGACAGGATGGTTCACCCCTCCACTTT
TRBV7-2	TRBJ2-5	.	.	CASSSSGNPWETQYF	TGTGCCAGCAGCTCAAGCGGCAACCCCTGGGAGACCCAGTACTTC
TRBV7-8	TRBJ1-3	once	.	CASSLTEALSGNTIYF	TGTGCCAGCAGCTTGACAGAGGCCCTCTCTGGAAACACCATATATTTT
TRBV9	TRBJ2-5	.	.	CASSPPRGTQYF	TGTGCCAGCAGCCCTCCACGGGGAACCCAGTACTTC
TRBV10-3	TRBJ2-7	once	TRBD2	CAISEILAGAGEQYF	TGTGCCATCAGTGAGATCCTAGCGGGGGCCGGGGAGCAGTACTTC
TRBV6-6	TRBJ1-1	.	.	CASSYGTGVEAFF	TGTGCCAGCAGTTACGGTACAGGCGTAGAAGCTTTCTTT
TRBV5-1	TRBJ1-1	.	.	CASSQGTTYEAFF	TGCGCCAGCAGCCAAGGGACAACCTATGAAGCTTTCTTT
TRBV6-4	TRBJ2-3	.	.	CASSHAALRACTDTQYF	TGTGCCAGCAGCCATGCGGCTTTGAGGGCCTGCACAGATACGCAGTATTTT
TRBV5-1	TRBJ1-1	.	.	CASSPGNTEAFF	TGCGCCAGCAGTCCGGGGAACACTGAAGCTTTCTTT
TRBV7-9	TRBJ1-5	.	.	CASSPQARPPQHF	TGTGCCAGCAGTCCCCAAGCCCGTCCGCCCCAGCATTTT